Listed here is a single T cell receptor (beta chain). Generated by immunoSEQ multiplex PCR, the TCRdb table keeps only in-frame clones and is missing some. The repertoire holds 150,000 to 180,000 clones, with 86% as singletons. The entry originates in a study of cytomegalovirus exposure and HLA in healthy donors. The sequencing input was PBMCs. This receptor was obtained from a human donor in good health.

CDR3 protein: CAIDRELVNQPQHF. CDR3 sequence (DNA): TGTGCCATAGACAGGGAGTTGGTCAATCAGCCCCAGCATTTT. The chain is built from TRBV10-3 and TRBJ1-5; 7 bases match TRBD1. CDR1 and CDR2 (germline): ENHRY, SYGVKD. V was clipped by 9 bases and J by 3 bases; unmatched bases: 8. This CDR3 contains 14 residues.